This TCR beta chain was sequenced during a study of blood T cell repertoires in COVID-19. TCRdb's table, derived via immunoSEQ multiplex PCR, lists solely in-frame clones and lacks some. The sample carries about 200,000 clones, approximately 84% recorded once. Germline assignment: CDR1 SGHTA and CDR2 FQGNSA. The CDR3 runs to 15 residues. V trimming: 5 bases; J trimming: 0 bases; junction bases outside the gene matches: 4. The source of this sequence is a woman at least 80 years old with acute or convalescent COVID-19. The specimen was peripheral blood. The rearrangement uses TRBV7-2 and TRBJ2-4; 7 nucleotides match TRBD1. CDR3: CASSPGTVAKNIQYF. As DNA, the CDR3 is TGTGCCAGCAGCCCCGGGACAGTAGCCAAAAACATTCAGTACTTC.